The present T cell receptor (beta chain) was sequenced within a study of T cells in Graves' hyperthyroidism and ophthalmopathy. For the study at large: Peripheral blood collection took place at initial diagnosis, before any treatment. Overall study results and limits: Also found in blood were most expanded thyroid clonotypes above 0.001.

TCR beta CDR3 region amplification was performed from RNA transcripts. HTBI primers drove first-round RT-PCR of the TCR CDR3. One entry per CDR3 protein, called by TCRdb with MiXCR from the multiplex PCR reads. Of about 370,000 distinct CDR3 sequences listed, about 16% were seen once; the top ten hold 15% to 20%. This clonotype was picked up a small number of times. The antigen is undetermined. V lost 7 bases, J lost 0 bases, and 18 bases lay in between. The CDR3 totals 17 residues. From germline, CDR1 is SEHNR and CDR2 FQNEAQ (reference sequence). The diagnostic basis comprised clinical symptoms, serum thyroxine and TRAb, thyroid ultrasound and orbital computed tomography.

The sample comprised blood. The gene calls are TRBV7-9 and TRBJ1-4; D gene uncertain. This TCR was recovered from a woman aged 60-70 years with Graves' ophthalmopathy. The CDR3 loop reads CASIPLPSMSTNEKLFF. In DNA form, the CDR3 reads TGTGCCAGCATCCCTCTCCCATCCATGTCAACTAATGAAAAACTGTTTTTT.